The 5 T cell receptor beta chains below all came from one sample that was sequenced in a study of radiation and T cells in renal cell carcinoma. Sequencing used immunoSEQ multiplex PCR; TCRdb keeps in-frame clones, though not all of them. The table shows just over 150,000 clones, with roughly 87% occurring only once. The sample's time point: blood 2 weeks post-SBRT. Treatment here: 15 Gy SBRT to primary tumor, nephrectomy 4 weeks later. The sequences come from blood, collected from a patient whose treatment included radiotherapy and nephrectomy. The receptor source for this set is a woman in her forties or fifties with renal cell carcinoma.

The chain is built from TRBV5-4 and TRBJ2-5, with D perhaps TRBD1 (6 bases). V lost 2 bases and J 4 bases, leaving 12 bases between the germline ends. The length of the CDR3 is 14 residues. The germline gives CDR1 SGHNT, CDR2 YYREEE (reference sequence). CDR3 sequence (DNA): TGTGCCAGCAGCTTACCAGGGGCAGGAGAGACCCAGTACTTC. Protein: CASSLPGAGETQYF.

The chain is built from TRBV19 and TRBJ1-1; the D is unclear. This CDR3 comprises 14 residues. Germline values: CDR1 LNHDA, CDR2 SQIVND (reference sequence). V dropped 8 bases and J dropped 4 bases, with 17 bases sitting between them. This chain's CDR3 is CASGGLPRTTEAFF. The CDR3 bases are TGTGCCAGTGGAGGACTCCCGAGGACCACTGAAGCTTTCTTT.

The gene calls are TRBV7-2 and TRBJ1-2; 7 bases agree with TRBD1. J gave up 7 bases and V 4 bases, and 3 bases lay outside the gene matches. CDR1 is SGHTA, CDR2 FQGNSA, per germline. The CDR3 runs to 12 residues. The CDR3, as DNA: TGTGCCAGCAGCTACAGGGGAAGTGGCTACACCTTC. Protein sequence: CASSYRGSGYTF. The variable domain in full, with the rest retrieved from reference TRBV7-2 and TRBJ1-2, is GAGVSQSPSNKVTEKGKDVELRCDPISGHTALYWYRQSLGQGLEFLIYFQGNSAPDKSGLPSDRFSAERTGGSVSTLTIQRTQQEDSAVYLCASSYRGSGYTFGSGTRLTVV.

The chain uses TRBV9 and TRBJ1-1; D ambiguous. The germline V and J ends were trimmed by 3 bases and 1 base, with 7 bases remaining between them. The V gene's germline CDR1 is SGDLS and CDR2 YYNGEE. The CDR3 contains 13 residues. Here the CDR3 reads CASSATRNTEAFF. The CDR3 DNA reads as TGTGCCAGCAGCGCGACCCGGAACACTGAAGCTTTCTTT.

This chain connects TRBV19 to TRBJ2-3; the D is unclear. The CDR3 sequence is 17 residues long. Germline V gives CDR1 LNHDA, CDR2 SQIVND (reference sequence). V gave up 6 bases and J gave up 2 bases, with 21 bases separating them. Here the CDR3 DNA reads TGTGCCAGTAGCCTAACGACCAGTTCTGAGACCACAGATACGCAGTATTTT. It yields the protein CASSLTTSSETTDTQYF.